The entry below gives a single T cell receptor beta chain sequence along with its context. Sequenced by immunoSEQ multiplex PCR; TCRdb stores in-frame clones only, minus some. The sample holds 150,000 to 200,000 clones; 70% to 80% are singletons and the top ten take under 7%. This entry is derived from a study of blood T cell repertoires in COVID-19. The CDR3 consists of 12 residues. The germline gives CDR1 WSHSY, CDR2 SAAADI. Trimming stripped 7 bases from V and 4 bases from J, with 10 bases between. This receptor was identified in a middle-aged woman with COVID-19, enrolled during active disease. The chain carries TRBV10-2 and TRBJ1-1; D possibly corresponds to TRBD1 (5 bases). The sample comprised peripheral blood. For the CDR3, the DNA is TGCGCCAGCATCGGGGGACTCACTGAAGCTTTCTTT. Protein sequence: CASIGGLTEAFF.